A single sample gave rise to the 7 T cell receptor beta chains below, sequenced in a study of blood T cell repertoires in COVID-19. Sequencing was performed with immunoSEQ multiplex PCR; in TCRdb, only in-frame clones are kept and a portion is missing. Here the sample spans 15,000 to 20,000 clones, 75% to 90% being singletons. Sequenced sample: peripheral blood. These receptors originate from a man in his fifties or sixties with active COVID-19.

This chain uses TRBV7-3 with TRBJ2-1; 8 nucleotides line up with TRBD2. V lost 5 bases and J lost 7; bases outside the gene matches: 13. The germline V gene encodes CDR1 SGHTA and CDR2 FQGTGA. The CDR3 loop spans 16 amino acids. CDR3 region: CASSVVAGTIMNEQFF. CDR3 coding DNA: TGTGCCAGCAGCGTAGTAGCGGGGACCATTATGAATGAGCAGTTCTTC.

The chain combines TRBV20-1 with TRBJ2-7; D may be TRBD2 (6 bases). The CDR3 covers 13 residues. Germline V CDR1 and CDR2: DFQATT, SNEGSKA (reference sequence). V shed 3 bases and J shed 0 bases, with 9 bases lying between them. CDR3 coding DNA: TGCAGTGCTAGTTCCGGGAGCTCCTACGAGCAGTACTTC. Residues: CSASSGSSYEQYF.

This rearrangement joins TRBV19 to TRBJ1-6; a weak D match, TRBD1 (6 bases). Trimming left V 3 bases short and J 9 bases short, with 12 bases between. This CDR3 is built from 14 residues. CDR1 and CDR2 from the germline V gene are LNHDA and SQIVND (reference sequence). CDR3 DNA sequence: TGTGCCAGTAGTATCGGACAGAAGGGTTCACCCCTCCACTTT. This gives the protein CASSIGQKGSPLHF.

The chain recombines TRBV18 with TRBJ2-5; TRBD2 might be the D (6 bases). Trimming pared 2 bases from V and 3 bases from J, leaving 10 bases between. CDR1 KGHSH and CDR2 LQKENI come from the germline V gene. The CDR3 has 14 residues. The CDR3 nucleotides are TGTGCCAGCTCACCAGACGGGAGTGAAGAGACCCAGTACTTC. This gives the protein CASSPDGSEETQYF.

This sequence joins TRBV7-8 and TRBJ1-3, with D possibly TRBD1 on 6 matching bases. Germline CDR1 is SGHVS and CDR2 is FQNEAQ. The CDR3 is 15 amino acids. The V gene lost 5 bases and the J gene lost 0 bases, with 11 bases spanning the gap. In DNA, the CDR3 is TGTGCCAGCAGCACCCAGACAGGCTCTGGAAACACCATATATTTT. Protein: CASSTQTGSGNTIYF. Filled out from reference TRBV7-8 and TRBJ1-3, the complete variable domain reads GAGVSQSPRYKVAKRGQDVALRCDPISGHVSLFWYQQALGQGPEFLTYFQNEAQLDKSGLPSDRFFAERPEGSVSTLKIQRTQQEDSAVYLCASSTQTGSGNTIYFGEGSWLTVV.

The V gene is TRBV6-5, the J gene TRBJ2-5, with TRBD1 identical over 7 bases. Per germline, CDR1 MNHEY and CDR2 SVGAGI. Trimming cost V 6 bases and J 3 bases; bases outside gene matches: 7. The CDR3 runs to 14 residues. The CDR3 DNA follows: TGTGCCAGCAGCCCGGGACAGAACAAAGAGACCCAGTACTTC. It specifies CASSPGQNKETQYF.

This rearrangement joins TRBV19 to TRBJ1-5; 10 bases align to TRBD1. The CDR3 contains 15 residues. Per germline, CDR1 LNHDA and CDR2 SQIVND (reference sequence). With 7 bases clipped from V and 5 bases from J, the junction kept 8 bases outside the gene matches. For the CDR3, the DNA is TGTGCCAGTACCAGGGACAGGGGCGATTATCAGCCCCAGCATTTT. Translating gives CASTRDRGDYQPQHF.